What follows are 29 T cell receptor beta chains derived from one specimen sequenced in a study of response to subunit inactivated influenza vaccine (dated by TCRdb to the late 2010s). Library preparation used RT-PCR. Instrument on record: Illumina HiSeq 2500. TCRdb trimmed public reads at Q25 via fastp, called clones via MiXCR and kept in-frame beta chains. Duplicate CDR3 protein sequences are folded into a single record with the most common DNA and genes. Counted in this sample were fewer than 600,000 distinct CDR3 sequences; under 8.5% of them appeared once. Of the sample, around 14% falls within the top ten clones. The sample here was PBMCs from blood, taken 23 to 25 months after vaccination. These receptors were taken from a man between 45 and 75 years old who received an inactivated influenza vaccine. Donor details come from another sample of the same person, matched by shared clones.

The V gene is TRBV7-9, the J gene TRBJ2-7; D may be TRBD1 (6 bases). The CDR3 consists of 13 residues. The ends were cut back, 4 bases at V and 6 bases at J, with 13 bases in the middle. Germline CDR1 and CDR2: SEHNR and FQNEAQ (reference sequence). The CDR3 sequence is CASSSKDRTEQYF. CDR3 coding DNA: TGTGCCAGCAGCTCCAAGGACAGAACCGAGCAGTACTTC.

This sequence joins TRBV9 and TRBJ2-1; D is tentatively TRBD1 or TRBD2 (6 bases each). The germline V gene has CDR1 SGDLS and CDR2 YYNGEE. V lost 0 bases and J lost 2, with 18 bases in between. The length of the CDR3 is 18 residues. The CDR3 protein is CASSVEGSGAGPYNEQFF. The CDR3 DNA is TGTGCCAGCAGCGTAGAGGGATCGGGGGCGGGCCCCTACAATGAGCAGTTCTTC.

Ten or more counts support this clonotype. The chain links TRBV15 to TRBJ2-3, with D possibly being TRBD2 (5 bases). The length of the CDR3 is 16 residues. Looked up from germline, CDR1 is LNHNV and CDR2 is YYDKDF (reference sequence). Trimming shortened V by 5 bases and J by 1 base, and 16 bases separated the two germline ends. The CDR3 sequence is CATSSQDWGGTDTQYF. The CDR3 coding sequence is TGTGCCACCAGCTCCCAGGACTGGGGAGGCACAGATACGCAGTATTTT.

This clonotype was seen only a few times. The chain combines TRBV5-1 with TRBJ2-3; D is perhaps TRBD1 or TRBD2 (5 bases each). V lost 0 bases, J lost 5 bases, and 19 bases lay in between. The CDR3 spans 17 residues. Germline V gives CDR1 SGHRS, CDR2 YFSETQ. CDR3 region: CASSLARGSRGQDTQYF. Here the CDR3 DNA reads TGCGCCAGCAGCTTGGCCCGGGGCTCTCGGGGCCAAGATACGCAGTATTTT.

The table lists this clonotype with a few counts. This chain connects TRBV9 to TRBJ1-1; D may be TRBD1 (6 bases). The germline gives CDR1 SGDLS, CDR2 YYNGEE. CDR3 length: 14 amino acids. Trimming stripped 4 bases from V and 1 base from J, with 11 bases between. The CDR3 region is CASSKGQPNTEAFF. As DNA, the CDR3 is TGTGCCAGCAGCAAAGGACAGCCGAACACTGAAGCTTTCTTT.

The sample holds many counts of this clonotype. The chain links TRBV11-2 to TRBJ2-5, with 9 bases aligning to TRBD1. J gave up 5 bases and V 5 bases, and 6 bases lay outside the gene matches. Per germline, CDR1 SGHAT and CDR2 FQNNGV. The CDR3 loop spans 14 amino acids. The CDR3 loop reads CASSHGQGIETQYF. The CDR3 bases are TGTGCCAGCAGCCACGGACAGGGGATTGAGACCCAGTACTTC.

This clonotype was observed once. The chain is built from TRBV14 and TRBJ2-5; 11 bases fit TRBD2. This CDR3 region has 20 residues. Germline V gene data show CDR1 as SGHDN and CDR2 as FVKESK. V was clipped by 0 bases and J by 3 bases; unmatched bases: 15. As DNA, the CDR3 is TGTGCCAGCAGCCAAGAATTGGTACTAGCGGGGGATCCCTCCAAAGAGACCCAGTACTTC. It codes for CASSQELVLAGDPSKETQYF.

This clonotype was counted between two and nine times. V is TRBV7-2 and J is TRBJ1-1; no definite D call. The ends were cut back, 0 bases at V and 4 bases at J, with 9 bases in the middle. Germline CDR1 and CDR2: SGHTA and FQGNSA. The CDR3 loop spans 14 amino acids. CDR3 sequence reads: CASSLAVVGTEAFF. DNA for the CDR3: TGTGCCAGCAGCTTAGCGGTGGTCGGCACTGAAGCTTTCTTT.

The rearrangement joins TRBV20-1 to TRBJ2-5; 8 bases map to TRBD2. After removal of 2 bases from V and 4 bases from J, the junction contained 12 bases not matched to a gene. Germline V gene data show CDR1 as DFQATT and CDR2 as SNEGSKA (reference sequence). This CDR3 has 16 amino acids. CDR3 sequence: CSARRPGTRARETQYF. The CDR3 DNA reads as TGCAGTGCTAGACGACCCGGGACTAGGGCCCGAGAGACCCAGTACTTC.

The chain couples TRBV28 to TRBJ2-3; D uncertain. V lost 6 bases, J lost 2 bases, and 6 bases lay in between. The CDR3 extends over 12 amino acids. The germline gives CDR1 MDHEN, CDR2 SYDVKM. The CDR3: CASSVTTDTQYF. The CDR3 nucleotides are TGTGCCAGCAGCGTCACCACAGATACGCAGTATTTT.

V gene TRBV6-2 or TRBV6-3 combines with J gene TRBJ2-1, with TRBD1 identical over 9 bases. Trimming cost V 2 bases and J 6 bases; bases outside gene matches: 5. Germline-derived CDR1 and CDR2 are MNHEY and SVGEGT. The length of the CDR3 is 15 residues. CDR3 DNA: TGTGCCAGCAGTTACGGGACAGGGTTCGGCAATGAGCAGTTCTTC. Translated: CASSYGTGFGNEQFF.

CDR3 residues: CSASKPTDYNEQFF. The CDR3, as DNA: TGCAGTGCTAGCAAACCGACAGATTACAATGAGCAGTTCTTC. The chain carries TRBV20-1 and TRBJ2-1; tentative D call: TRBD1 (5 bases). This CDR3 has 14 amino acids. Germline V lookup: CDR1 DFQATT, CDR2 SNEGSKA (reference sequence). V lost 3 bases and J 4 bases, leaving 13 bases between the germline ends.

This clonotype showed up just a few times. This chain connects TRBV30 to TRBJ2-6, with 7 bases aligning to TRBD1. The CDR3 runs to 16 residues. V lost 1 base, J lost 2 bases, and 5 bases stayed unmatched. Germline CDR1 GTSNPN, CDR2 SVGIG (reference sequence). The DNA for the CDR3 is TGTGCCTGGAGTGGATACCAGGGGGCTGGGGCCAACGTCCTGACTTTC. Protein sequence: CAWSGYQGAGANVLTF.

The CDR3 coding sequence is TGTGCCAGCAGCCCACCCGGGCGACCGGCCTACGAGCAGTACTTC. It yields the protein CASSPPGRPAYEQYF. V is TRBV11-2 and J is TRBJ2-7; D is uncertain. Germline CDR1 SGHAT, CDR2 FQNNGV. This CDR3 comprises 15 residues. Trimming stripped 5 bases from V and 2 bases from J, with 16 bases between.

The chain carries TRBV7-2 and TRBJ2-7, with 12 positions matching TRBD2. The CDR3 runs 16 residues. After removal of 0 bases from V and 2 bases from J, the junction contained 2 bases not matched to a gene. Germline V lookup: CDR1 SGHTA, CDR2 FQGNSA. The DNA of the CDR3 is TGTGCCAGCAGCTTAGCCACTAGCGGGAGGACCTACGAGCAGTACTTC. This codes for CASSLATSGRTYEQYF.

Many counts were recorded for this clonotype. The chain employs TRBV29-1 and TRBJ2-3; TRBD2 is a possible D gene (7 bases). The CDR3 covers 14 residues. Trimming left V 3 bases short and J 0 bases short, with 10 bases between. Looked up from germline, CDR1 is SQVTM and CDR2 is ANQGSEA. CDR3 DNA: TGCAGCGTTGAGAGGGGGGGAAGCACAGATACGCAGTATTTT. Translation gives CSVERGGSTDTQYF.

This clonotype was counted only a few times. J is TRBJ2-3 and V is TRBV20-1; the D gene is possibly TRBD2 (6 bases). The CDR3 runs to 16 residues. CDR1 DFQATT and CDR2 SNEGSKA come from the germline V gene (reference sequence). V lost 3 bases, J lost 0 bases, and 16 bases lay in between. The DNA of the CDR3 is TGCAGTGCTAGGAGGAGGGGCAGAGCTAGCACAGATACGCAGTATTTT. This translates into CSARRRGRASTDTQYF.

The CDR3 coding sequence is TGTGCCAGCATCGATGGGACAGGAATCAATCAGCCCCAGCATTTT. Residues: CASIDGTGINQPQHF. The rearrangement links TRBV7-2 to TRBJ1-5; 8 bases agree with TRBD1. Trimming at V came to 7 bases and at J to 3 bases, leaving 8 bases not matched to a gene. Per the germline V gene, CDR1 is SGHTA and CDR2 is FQGNSA. CDR3 size: 15 residues.

The chain couples TRBV7-2 to TRBJ1-4; 7 bases fit TRBD1. From germline, CDR1 is SGHTA and CDR2 FQGNSA. J lost 5 bases, V lost 5 bases, and 8 bases had no gene match. The CDR3 runs to 15 residues. The CDR3 sequence: CASSARQGGNEKLFF. Here the CDR3 DNA reads TGTGCCAGCAGCGCGCGACAGGGTGGGAATGAAAAACTGTTTTTT. Combining the CDR3 with reference TRBV7-2 and TRBJ1-4 gives the whole variable domain GAGVSQSPSNKVTEKGKDVELRCDPISGHTALYWYRQSLGQGLEFLIYFQGNSAPDKSGLPSDRFSAERTGGSVSTLTIQRTQQEDSAVYLCASSARQGGNEKLFFGSGTQLSVL.

Many counts were recorded for this clonotype. This chain joins TRBV9 and TRBJ2-5; a possible D gene is TRBD2 (6 bases). Trimming took 3 bases from V and 5 from J, leaving 23 bases between them. Germline CDR1 reads SGDLS; CDR2 reads YYNGEE. This CDR3 is 17 amino acids long. This CDR3 reads CASSEGVAEFLGETQYF. In nucleotides, the CDR3 is TGTGCCAGCAGCGAAGGGGTAGCGGAGTTCCTAGGGGAGACCCAGTACTTC.

CDR3 sequence: CSARELQGPYNEQFF. DNA of the CDR3: TGCAGTGCTAGAGAGTTGCAGGGGCCCTACAATGAGCAGTTCTTC. This chain links TRBV20-1 with TRBJ2-1, with a weak D call TRBD1 (6 bases). V was cut by 0 bases and J by 2 bases, with 11 bases left in between. The CDR3 totals 15 residues. CDR1 and CDR2 from the germline V gene are DFQATT and SNEGSKA (reference sequence).

The gene calls are TRBV3-1 and TRBJ2-1, with 14 bases identical to TRBD2. V trimming: 5 bases; J trimming: 8 bases; junction bases outside the gene matches: 5. This CDR3 contains 15 residues. Germline loops: CDR1 LGHDT, CDR2 YNNKEL (reference sequence). The CDR3 DNA follows: TGTGCCAGCAGCACCGGGACTAGCGGGAGATATGAGCAGTTCTTC. Translation gives CASSTGTSGRYEQFF.

The chain uses TRBV7-2 and TRBJ2-1; 11 bases are a match to TRBD2. J was trimmed by 8 bases and V by 3 bases; bases with no gene match: 6. CDR3 size: 15 residues. Germline assignment: CDR1 SGHTA and CDR2 FQGNSA. In nucleotides, the CDR3 is TGTGCCAGCAGCTTTACTAGCGGGAGTTGGGATGAGCAGTTCTTC. This gives the protein CASSFTSGSWDEQFF.

This clonotype was seen at least ten times. The chain combines TRBV12-3 or TRBV12-4 with TRBJ1-4; 7 nucleotides line up with TRBD1. V gave up 6 bases and J gave up 5 bases; unmatched junction bases: 9. This CDR3 contains 15 residues. This CDR3 is CASRWTGGPNEKLFF. As DNA, the CDR3 is TGTGCCAGCAGGTGGACAGGAGGGCCCAATGAAAAACTGTTTTTT.

V is TRBV15 and J is TRBJ2-2, with D unresolved. Germline assignment: CDR1 LNHNV and CDR2 YYDKDF (reference sequence). Trimming pared 1 base from V and 3 bases from J, leaving 9 bases between. CDR3 size: 15 residues. DNA of the CDR3: TGTGCCACCAGCAGAGGCCAGGAAGACACCGGGGAGCTGTTTTTT. This translates into CATSRGQEDTGELFF. The variable domain in full, with the rest retrieved from reference TRBV15 and TRBJ2-2, is DAMVIQNPRYQVTQFGKPVTLSCSQTLNHNVMYWYQQKSSQAPKLLFHYYDKDFNNEADTPDNFQSRRPNTSFCFLDIRSPGLGDTAMYLCATSRGQEDTGELFFGEGSRLTVL.

This clonotype was recorded a few times. V is TRBV7-9 and J is TRBJ1-1, with 10 bases identical to TRBD1. The CDR3 is 14 amino acids. From germline, CDR1 is SEHNR and CDR2 FQNEAQ (reference sequence). With V trimmed by 5 bases and J by 5 bases, 5 bases remained unmatched. The CDR3 spells CASSEGQGVTEAFF. In nucleotides, the CDR3 is TGTGCCAGCAGCGAAGGACAGGGGGTTACTGAAGCTTTCTTT. Supplemented by reference TRBV7-9 and TRBJ1-1, the full variable domain reads DTGVSQNPRHKITKRGQNVTFRCDPISEHNRLYWYRQTLGQGPEFLTYFQNEAQLEKSRLLSDRFSAERPKGSFSTLEIQRTEQGDSAMYLCASSEGQGVTEAFFGQGTRLTVV.

This clonotype was counted only a few times. The chain uses TRBV29-1 and TRBJ2-7, with D perhaps matching TRBD2 (5 bases). Germline CDR1 reads SQVTM; CDR2 reads ANQGSEA. The CDR3 has 14 amino acids. Trimming cost V 4 bases and J 3 bases, with 16 bases left between them. The CDR3, as DNA: TGCAGCGTTGGAGGGATCGAAAATCACTACGAGCAGTACTTC. Translated, it gives CSVGGIENHYEQYF.

This clonotype was observed a handful of times. The CDR3 spells CASSQTIAGVIPYEQYF. CDR3 sequence (DNA): TGTGCCAGCAGCCAAACGATAGCGGGGGTAATCCCCTACGAGCAGTACTTC. The chain carries TRBV3-1 and TRBJ2-7, with 9 bases matching TRBD2. The CDR3 runs 17 residues. CDR1 is LGHDT, CDR2 YNNKEL, per germline (reference sequence). After removal of 2 bases from V and 2 bases from J, the junction contained 10 bases not matched to a gene.

This clonotype was counted many times. This chain connects TRBV5-1 to TRBJ2-5; possibly TRBD2 for D (6 bases). Per the germline V gene, CDR1 is SGHRS and CDR2 is YFSETQ. The ends were cut back, 7 bases at V and 3 bases at J, with 13 bases in the middle. The CDR3 has 13 amino acids. CDR3 sequence: CASRGTQEETQYF. The CDR3 DNA is TGCGCCAGCCGCGGGACTCAAGAAGAGACCCAGTACTTC.